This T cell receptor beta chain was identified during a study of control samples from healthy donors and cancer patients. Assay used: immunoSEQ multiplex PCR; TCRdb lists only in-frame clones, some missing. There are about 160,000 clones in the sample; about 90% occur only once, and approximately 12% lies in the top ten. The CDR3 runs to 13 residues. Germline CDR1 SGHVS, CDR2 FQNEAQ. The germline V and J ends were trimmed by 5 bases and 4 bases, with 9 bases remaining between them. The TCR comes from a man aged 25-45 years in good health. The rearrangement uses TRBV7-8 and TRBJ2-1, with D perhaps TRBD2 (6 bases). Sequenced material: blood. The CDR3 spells CASSLSGYNEQFF. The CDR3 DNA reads TGTGCCAGCAGCCTAAGCGGGTACAATGAGCAGTTCTTC.